The T cell receptor beta chain described here comes from a study of blood T cell repertoires in COVID-19. Study-wide context: The study drew acute and convalescent COVID-19 samples from the United States, Italy and Spain. PBMCs, B-cell-depleted T cells, or T cells provided the cDNA or gDNA that made up the material.

V was trimmed by 1 base and J by 2 bases, leaving 8 bases between them. The CDR3 totals 14 residues. Germline V CDR1 and CDR2: SGHTA, FQGNSA. Clones were read by immunoSEQ multiplex PCR, and TCRdb kept only the in-frame ones, dropping some. Of about 260,000 clones in the sample, around four fifths are singletons; the top ten hold around 1.9%. The sample was peripheral blood. This chain links TRBV7-2 with TRBJ1-1; no clear D gene. This receptor was identified in a woman of 80 years or more with acute or convalescent COVID-19. CDR3: CASSLERRNTEAFF. The CDR3 region has the DNA TGTGCCAGCAGCTTAGAACGGAGAAACACTGAAGCTTTCTTT.